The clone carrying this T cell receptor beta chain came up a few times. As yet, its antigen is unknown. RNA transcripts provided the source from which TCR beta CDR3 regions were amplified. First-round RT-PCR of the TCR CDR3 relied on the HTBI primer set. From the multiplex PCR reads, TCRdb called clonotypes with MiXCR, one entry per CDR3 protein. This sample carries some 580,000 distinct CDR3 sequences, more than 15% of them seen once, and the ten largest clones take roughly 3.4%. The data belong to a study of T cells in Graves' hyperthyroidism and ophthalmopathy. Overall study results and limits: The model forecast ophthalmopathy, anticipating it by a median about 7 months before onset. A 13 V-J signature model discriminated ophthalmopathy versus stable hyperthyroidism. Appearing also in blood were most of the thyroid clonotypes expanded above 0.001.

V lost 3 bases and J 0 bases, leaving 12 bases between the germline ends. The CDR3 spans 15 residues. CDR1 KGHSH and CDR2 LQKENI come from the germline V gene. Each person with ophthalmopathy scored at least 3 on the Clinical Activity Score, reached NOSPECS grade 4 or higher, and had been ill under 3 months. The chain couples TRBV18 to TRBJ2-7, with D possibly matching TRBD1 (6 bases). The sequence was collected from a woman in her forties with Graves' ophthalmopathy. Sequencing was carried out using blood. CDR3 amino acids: CASSPSRDNSYEQYF. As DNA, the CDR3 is TGTGCCAGCTCACCGAGCCGGGACAACTCCTACGAGCAGTACTTC.